Shown below are 30 T cell receptor beta chains from a single sample sequenced in a study of cytomegalovirus exposure and HLA in healthy donors. Amplification used 60 Vbeta primers and 13 Jbeta primers. Profiling relied on immunoSEQ multiplex PCR, and the TCRdb table lists in-frame clones only, not all of them. The sample consists of 90,000 or so clones, roughly 80% of them appearing once. Sequencing input: PBMCs. The receptors derive from a man aged 30 to 45 in good health and CMV-seropositive.

The J gene is TRBJ2-1, the V gene TRBV7-2; no reliable D call. Germline V lookup: CDR1 SGHTA, CDR2 FQGNSA. CDR3 size: 15 residues. V lost 2 bases to trimming and J lost 5 bases, with 13 bases between them. CDR3 protein: CASSLMGHPNNEQFF. CDR3 nucleotides: TGTGCCAGCAGCTTAATGGGCCACCCCAACAATGAGCAGTTCTTC. Full variable domain (remainder filled in from reference TRBV7-2 and TRBJ2-1): GAGVSQSPSNKVTEKGKDVELRCDPISGHTALYWYRQSLGQGLEFLIYFQGNSAPDKSGLPSDRFSAERTGGSVSTLTIQRTQQEDSAVYLCASSLMGHPNNEQFFGPGTRLTVL.

J is TRBJ1-2 and V is TRBV4-3; D call uncertain. V was shortened by 1 base and J by 7 bases, with 7 bases between the two germline ends. This CDR3 spans 12 amino acids. Germline V lookup: CDR1 LGHNA, CDR2 YSLEER. This chain's CDR3 is CASSQGGSGYTF. DNA for the CDR3: TGCGCCAGCAGCCAAGGCGGGTCTGGCTACACCTTC.

In this sample, this clone turned up a few times. V gene TRBV9 combines with J gene TRBJ2-7; D unclear. CDR1 and CDR2 (germline): SGDLS, YYNGEE. This CDR3 has 16 residues. V dropped 0 bases and J dropped 3 bases, with 16 bases sitting between them. DNA of the CDR3: TGTGCCAGCAGCGTAGGTTTAGTCCCCTTATTCTACGAGCAGTACTTC. This translates into CASSVGLVPLFYEQYF. The whole variable domain, filled in from reference TRBV9 and TRBJ2-7, reads DSGVTQTPKHLITATGQRVTLRCSPRSGDLSVYWYQQSLDQGLQFLIQYYNGEERAKGNILERFSAQQFPDLHSELNLSSLELGDSALYFCASSVGLVPLFYEQYFGPGTRLTVT.

This clone was detected only a few times. CDR3 amino acids: CASSQDLAGRAFF. DNA of the CDR3: TGCGCCAGCAGCCAAGATCTAGCGGGGCGAGCTTTCTTT. The chain combines TRBV4-1 with TRBJ1-1; D might be TRBD1 (5 bases). Trimming cost V 0 bases and J 10 bases, with 12 bases left between them. The length of the CDR3 is 13 residues. Germline CDR1 is MGHRA and CDR2 is YSYEKL.

The gene calls are TRBV27 and TRBJ2-7; 9 nucleotides match TRBD1. The CDR3 contains 15 residues. Germline lookup yields CDR1 MNHEY and CDR2 SMNVEV (reference sequence). V gave up 1 base and J gave up 7 bases; unmatched junction bases: 8. The CDR3 region is CASSLYGTGWREQYF. CDR3 sequence (DNA): TGTGCCAGCAGTTTATACGGGACAGGGTGGAGGGAGCAGTACTTC.

This clone was counted only a few times. This chain uses TRBV5-1 with TRBJ2-7; TRBD1 aligns across 11 bases. This CDR3 is built from 15 residues. Germline loops: CDR1 SGHRS, CDR2 YFSETQ. V lost 4 bases, J lost 3 bases, and 6 bases stayed unmatched. The CDR3 is CASSVDRGPGYEQYF. The CDR3 DNA follows: TGCGCCAGCAGCGTGGACAGGGGGCCTGGCTACGAGCAGTACTTC.

The rearrangement links TRBV19 to TRBJ2-7, with D possibly matching TRBD2 (6 bases). V was pared by 4 bases and J by 6 bases, with 13 bases between. Germline CDR1 reads LNHDA; CDR2 reads SQIVND (reference sequence). The CDR3 has 13 amino acids. The CDR3 DNA follows: TGTGCCAGTAGTAGAGCCGGACTACGCGAGCAGTACTTC. Its protein product is CASSRAGLREQYF.

This chain uses TRBV10-2 with TRBJ1-1; no clear D. The germline V and J ends were trimmed by 0 bases and 2 bases, with 7 bases remaining between them. The CDR3 is 14 residues long. The germline CDR1 and CDR2 sequences are WSHSY and SAAADI. As DNA, the CDR3 is TGCGCCAGCAGTGAGTCGGTAGTAAACACTGAAGCTTTCTTT. Translated: CASSESVVNTEAFF.

V is TRBV29-1 and J is TRBJ1-2, with unresolved D. V was pared by 5 bases and J by 3 bases, with 13 bases between. Germline-derived CDR1 and CDR2 are SQVTM and ANQGSEA. The CDR3 consists of 13 residues. CDR3 loop: CSVTVAPDYGYTF. The CDR3 bases are TGCAGCGTTACCGTAGCCCCTGACTATGGCTACACCTTC.

Of note for this clone: An end of the junction differs from the germline gene, which may be a read error. The chain employs TRBV7-9 and TRBJ2-7; no clear D gene. This CDR3 has 13 residues. Germline CDR1 is SEHNR and CDR2 is FQNEAQ (reference sequence). The CDR3 loop reads CSSSSYPLDEQYF. The CDR3 DNA sequence: TGTTCCAGCAGCTCCTACCCCCTGGACGAGCAGTACTTC.

The chain employs TRBV27 and TRBJ2-1; a weak D match, TRBD1 (7 bases). V lost 0 bases and J 8 bases, leaving 17 bases between the germline ends. The CDR3 contains 16 residues. The germline V gene encodes CDR1 MNHEY and CDR2 SMNVEV (reference sequence). The CDR3 DNA reads as TGTGCCAGCAGTTTATCGGGGGCCGGAGGGGGCCATGAGCAGTTCTTC. Its protein is CASSLSGAGGGHEQFF.

This rearrangement joins TRBV27 to TRBJ2-5; 7 nucleotides agree with TRBD2. After removal of 6 bases from V and 5 bases from J, the junction contained 12 bases not matched to a gene. From germline, CDR1 is MNHEY and CDR2 SMNVEV (reference sequence). The CDR3 is 15 amino acids. The CDR3 is CASSPSTGAGETQYF. CDR3 in DNA: TGTGCCAGCAGCCCTTCTACAGGAGCGGGGGAGACCCAGTACTTC.

Of note for this clone: This may be a read error, as it is one base from a much larger clone. This chain links TRBV6-5 with TRBJ2-6, with D tentatively TRBD1 (5 bases). V was pared by 5 bases and J by 0 bases, with 8 bases between. Germline V lookup: CDR1 MNHEY, CDR2 SVGAGI. The CDR3 consists of 15 residues. CDR3 sequence reads: CASSIDSSGANVLTF. The CDR3, as DNA: TGTGCCAGCAGTATTGACAGCTCTGGGGCCAACGTCCTGACTTTC.

The V and J genes are TRBV28 and TRBJ1-1, with TRBD1 matching over 7 bases. The germline V gene has CDR1 MDHEN and CDR2 SYDVKM. Trimming at V came to 3 bases and at J to 5 bases, leaving 6 bases not matched to a gene. The CDR3 runs to 14 residues. In DNA form, the CDR3 reads TGTGCCAGCAGTTTCCGAGGGGGCAGGACTGAAGCTTTCTTT. Translating gives CASSFRGGRTEAFF. The full variable domain, rest sourced from reference TRBV28 and TRBJ1-1, is DVKVTQSSRYLVKRTGEKVFLECVQDMDHENMFWYRQDPGLGLRLIYFSYDVKMKEKGDIPEGYSVSREKKERFSLILESASTNQTSMYLCASSFRGGRTEAFFGQGTRLTVV.

The chain joins TRBV7-8 to TRBJ2-7; perhaps TRBD1 as D (6 bases). CDR3 length: 14 amino acids. Trimming shortened V by 6 bases and J by 0 bases, and 12 bases separated the two germline ends. CDR1 is SGHVS and CDR2 is FQNEAQ in the germline V gene. This chain's CDR3 is CASRDPRGSYEQYF. In DNA, the CDR3 is TGTGCCAGCAGGGACCCCAGGGGCTCCTACGAGCAGTACTTC.

The genes are TRBV5-1 and TRBJ2-6, with 7 positions matching TRBD1. Germline trimming cut 1 base from V and 0 bases from J; bases unmatched to any gene: 7. CDR3 size: 18 residues. The germline gives CDR1 SGHRS, CDR2 YFSETQ. The CDR3 is CASSLLGTDHSGANVLTF. The CDR3 bases are TGCGCCAGCAGCTTGCTCGGGACAGATCACTCTGGGGCCAACGTCCTGACTTTC.

The gene calls are TRBV4-1 and TRBJ2-5, with 8 bases fitting TRBD2. CDR1 and CDR2 (germline): MGHRA, YSYEKL. The CDR3 covers 16 residues. The J segment lost 7 bases and the V segment lost 0 bases, leaving 10 bases of the junction unmatched. The CDR3 protein is CASSQDEDGGARTQYF. CDR3 DNA: TGCGCCAGCAGCCAAGATGAGGACGGGGGGGCCCGGACCCAGTACTTC.

The table lists this clone with a count of one. This chain uses TRBV18 with TRBJ1-2, with 8 positions matching TRBD1. With 5 bases clipped from V and 6 bases from J, the junction kept 14 bases outside the gene matches. Germline CDR1 is KGHSH and CDR2 is LQKENI. The CDR3 is made up of 16 amino acids. The CDR3 protein is CASSSFRGLWDDGYTF. CDR3 coding DNA: TGTGCCAGCTCATCCTTCAGGGGGCTATGGGACGATGGCTACACCTTC. The variable domain in full, with the rest retrieved from reference TRBV18 and TRBJ1-2, is NAGVMQNPRHLVRRRGQEARLRCSPMKGHSHVYWYRQLPEEGLKFMVYLQKENIIDESGMPKERFSAEFPKEGPSILRIQQVVRGDSAAYFCASSSFRGLWDDGYTFGSGTRLTVV.

The chain employs TRBV29-1 and TRBJ2-3, with 8 bases that match TRBD2. V lost 3 bases and J lost 2; bases outside the gene matches: 10. CDR1 SQVTM and CDR2 ANQGSEA come from the germline V gene. This CDR3 comprises 16 residues. CDR3 loop: CSVDNRGGGFTDTQYF. The CDR3 DNA reads as TGCAGCGTTGACAATCGGGGCGGGGGGTTCACAGATACGCAGTATTTT.

The chain is built from TRBV29-1 and TRBJ1-4; TRBD1 is a possible D gene (5 bases). Trimming cost V 1 base and J 5 bases, with 14 bases left between them. Germline CDR1 is SQVTM and CDR2 is ANQGSEA. This CDR3 comprises 15 residues. The CDR3 spells CSVEGGVGFNEKLFF. Written as DNA, the CDR3 is TGCAGCGTTGAAGGGGGGGTAGGGTTCAATGAAAAACTGTTTTTT.

The DNA for the CDR3 is TGTGCCAGCAGCTTAAACCCGGGGGGGGCTGGCTACAATGAGCAGTTCTTC. Protein sequence: CASSLNPGGAGYNEQFF. V is TRBV7-3 and J is TRBJ2-1; 8 bases fit TRBD2. The length of the CDR3 is 17 residues. Germline V CDR1 and CDR2: SGHTA, FQGTGA. V lost 1 base, J lost 3 bases, and 8 bases stayed unmatched.

The rearrangement uses TRBV10-3 and TRBJ2-1; TRBD1 agrees at 9 bases. The V and J ends lost 4 bases and 5 bases, in that order; junction bases with no gene match: 9. The CDR3 extends over 16 amino acids. Germline V gene lookup returns CDR1 ENHRY and CDR2 SYGVKD. The CDR3 region has the DNA TGTGCCATCAGTGCTACCGGGACAGGGTCTAACAATGAGCAGTTCTTC. Translated, it gives CAISATGTGSNNEQFF.

This clone has a single count. The rearrangement uses TRBV5-6 and TRBJ2-1; D unresolved. The CDR3 runs to 14 residues. Germline V lookup: CDR1 SGHDT, CDR2 YYEEEE. Deletions cut 4 bases from V and 6 bases from J, with 14 bases between. The CDR3 reads CASSPPLSVNEQFF. CDR3 nucleotide sequence: TGTGCCAGCAGCCCGCCCCTCTCGGTCAATGAGCAGTTCTTC.

The rearrangement links TRBV20-1 to TRBJ2-3; D gene uncertain. V was trimmed by 3 bases and J by 8 bases, leaving 9 bases between them. In germline, CDR1 is DFQATT, CDR2 SNEGSKA (reference sequence). The CDR3 has 11 amino acids. Written as DNA, the CDR3 is TGCAGTGCTAGTAGCCTGGGTACGCAGTATTTT. It encodes CSASSLGTQYF.

This chain uses TRBV27 with TRBJ1-5; D unresolved. The CDR3 extends over 14 amino acids. Germline CDR1 reads MNHEY; CDR2 reads SMNVEV (reference sequence). V lost 4 bases and J 1 base, leaving 8 bases between the germline ends. The CDR3 nucleotides read TGTGCCAGCAGTTCCCCGTTAAGCAATCAGCCCCAGCATTTT. Residues: CASSSPLSNQPQHF.

This clone was observed a handful of times. V and J are TRBV19 and TRBJ1-5, with D perhaps matching TRBD1 (6 bases). Germline loops: CDR1 LNHDA, CDR2 SQIVND (reference sequence). Between the trimmed V and J ends, which lost 1 base and 0 bases, there was a span of 13 bases. This CDR3 comprises 17 residues. The CDR3 spells CASSIGSGAYSNQPQHF. CDR3 DNA sequence: TGTGCCAGTAGTATAGGTTCAGGGGCTTATAGCAATCAGCCCCAGCATTTT.

The chain combines TRBV18 with TRBJ2-3; D call uncertain. The V gene's germline CDR1 is KGHSH and CDR2 LQKENI. Deletions cut 6 bases from V and 5 bases from J, with 9 bases between. The CDR3 consists of 12 residues. The CDR3 loop is CASSPVEDTQYF. DNA for the CDR3: TGTGCCAGCTCCCCCGTAGAAGATACGCAGTATTTT.

The sample holds a few counts of this clone. The CDR3 nucleotides are TGTGCCAGTAGGTATCTAGGGGGCACTGAAGCTTTCTTT. Translating it yields CASRYLGGTEAFF. The rearrangement uses TRBV19 and TRBJ1-1; D possibly corresponds to TRBD1 (6 bases). Germline V gives CDR1 LNHDA, CDR2 SQIVND (reference sequence). V was cut by 6 bases and J by 4 bases, with 12 bases left in between. The length of the CDR3 is 13 residues.

The chain uses TRBV9 and TRBJ2-5; 15 bases match TRBD2. Trimming removed 0 bases from V and 1 base from J; junction bases left unmatched: 7. Germline V CDR1 and CDR2: SGDLS, YYNGEE. This CDR3 is 19 amino acids long. CDR3 protein: CASSVGTSGGARVQETQYF. The CDR3 DNA sequence: TGTGCCAGCAGCGTAGGGACTAGCGGGGGGGCTCGAGTCCAAGAGACCCAGTACTTC. The variable domain in full, completed from reference TRBV9 and TRBJ2-5, reads DSGVTQTPKHLITATGQRVTLRCSPRSGDLSVYWYQQSLDQGLQFLIQYYNGEERAKGNILERFSAQQFPDLHSELNLSSLELGDSALYFCASSVGTSGGARVQETQYFGPGTRLLVL.

In its sample, this clone was seen once. The chain has TRBV5-4 and TRBJ2-7; D possibly corresponds to TRBD1 (5 bases). V lost 4 bases and J lost 4, with 21 bases in between. Germline CDR1 is SGHNT and CDR2 is YYREEE (reference sequence). The CDR3 covers 16 residues. The CDR3 nucleotides are TGTGCCAGCAGCCAGGGATCCCAAACCTCCATTTACGAGCAGTACTTC. It specifies CASSQGSQTSIYEQYF.